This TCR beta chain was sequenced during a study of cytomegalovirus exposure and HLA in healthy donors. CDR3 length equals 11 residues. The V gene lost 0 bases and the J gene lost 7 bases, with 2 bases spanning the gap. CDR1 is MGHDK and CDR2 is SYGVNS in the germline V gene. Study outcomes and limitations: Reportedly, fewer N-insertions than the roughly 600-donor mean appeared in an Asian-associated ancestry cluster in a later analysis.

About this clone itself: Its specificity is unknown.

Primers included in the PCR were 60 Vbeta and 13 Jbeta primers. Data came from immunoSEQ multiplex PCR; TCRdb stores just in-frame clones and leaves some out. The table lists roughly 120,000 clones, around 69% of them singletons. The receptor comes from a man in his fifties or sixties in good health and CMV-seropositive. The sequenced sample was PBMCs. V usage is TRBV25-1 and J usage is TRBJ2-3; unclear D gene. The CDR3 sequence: CASSEYNTQYF. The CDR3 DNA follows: TGTGCCAGCAGTGAATATAATACGCAGTATTTT.